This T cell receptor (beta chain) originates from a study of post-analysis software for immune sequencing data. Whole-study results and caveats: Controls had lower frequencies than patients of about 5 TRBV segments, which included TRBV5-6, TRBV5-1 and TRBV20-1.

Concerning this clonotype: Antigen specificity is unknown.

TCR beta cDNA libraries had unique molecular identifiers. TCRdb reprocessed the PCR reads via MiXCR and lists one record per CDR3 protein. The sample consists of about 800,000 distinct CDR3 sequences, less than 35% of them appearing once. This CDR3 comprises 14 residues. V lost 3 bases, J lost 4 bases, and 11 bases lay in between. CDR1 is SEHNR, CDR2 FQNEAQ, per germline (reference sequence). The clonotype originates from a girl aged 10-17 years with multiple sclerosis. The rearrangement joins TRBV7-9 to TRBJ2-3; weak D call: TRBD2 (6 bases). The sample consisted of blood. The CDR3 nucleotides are TGTGCCAGCAGCTTTCAGGGAGGCGCAGATACGCAGTATTTT. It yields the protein CASSFQGGADTQYF.